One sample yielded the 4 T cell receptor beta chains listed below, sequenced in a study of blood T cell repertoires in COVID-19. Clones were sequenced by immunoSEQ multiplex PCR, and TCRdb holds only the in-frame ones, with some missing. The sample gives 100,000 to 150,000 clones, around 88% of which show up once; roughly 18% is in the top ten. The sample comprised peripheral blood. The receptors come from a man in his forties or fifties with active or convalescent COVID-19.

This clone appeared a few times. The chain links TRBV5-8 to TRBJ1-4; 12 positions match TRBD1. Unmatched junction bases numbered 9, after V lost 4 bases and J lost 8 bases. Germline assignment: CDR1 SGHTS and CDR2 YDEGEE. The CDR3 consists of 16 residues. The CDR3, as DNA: TGTGCCAGCAGCCCGGGACAGGGGGCACCCGGGGAAAAACTGTTTTTT. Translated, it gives CASSPGQGAPGEKLFF. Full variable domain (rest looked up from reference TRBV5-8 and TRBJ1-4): EAGVTQSPTHLIKTRGQQATLRCSPISGHTSVYWYQQALGLGLQFLLWYDEGEERNRGNFPPRFSGRQFPNYSSELNVNALELEDSALYLCASSPGQGAPGEKLFFGSGTQLSVL.

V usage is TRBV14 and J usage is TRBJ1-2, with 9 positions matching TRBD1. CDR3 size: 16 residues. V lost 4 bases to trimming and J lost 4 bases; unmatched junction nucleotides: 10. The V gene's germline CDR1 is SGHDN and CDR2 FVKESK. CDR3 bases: TGTGCCAGCAGCCCCGGGACAGGGCGGAATTTCTATGGCTACACCTTC. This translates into CASSPGTGRNFYGYTF.

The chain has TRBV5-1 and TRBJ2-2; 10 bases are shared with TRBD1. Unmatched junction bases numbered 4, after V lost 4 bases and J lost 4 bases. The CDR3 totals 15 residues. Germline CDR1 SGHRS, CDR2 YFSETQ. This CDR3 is CASSQGQGSTGELFF. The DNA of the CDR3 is TGCGCCAGCAGCCAGGGACAGGGGAGCACCGGGGAGCTGTTTTTT.

The CDR3 nucleotides read TGTGCCAGCAGCAGCCGGGATTGGGCAGATACGCAGTATTTT. The encoded protein is CASSSRDWADTQYF. The rearrangement links TRBV11-3 to TRBJ2-3, with a weak D call TRBD2 (5 bases). Per the germline V gene, CDR1 is SGHNT and CDR2 is YENEEA. Trimming pared 5 bases from V and 4 bases from J, leaving 13 bases between. The CDR3 covers 14 residues.